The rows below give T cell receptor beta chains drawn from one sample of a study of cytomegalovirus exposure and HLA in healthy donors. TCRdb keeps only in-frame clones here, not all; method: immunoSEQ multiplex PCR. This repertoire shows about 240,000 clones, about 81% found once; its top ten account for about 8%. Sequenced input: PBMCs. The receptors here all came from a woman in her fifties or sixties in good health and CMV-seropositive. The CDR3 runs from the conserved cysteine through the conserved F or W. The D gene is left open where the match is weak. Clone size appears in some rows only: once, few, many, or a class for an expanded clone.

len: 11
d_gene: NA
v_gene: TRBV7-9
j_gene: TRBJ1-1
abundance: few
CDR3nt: TGTGCCAGCAGCTCCACAGGTGAAGCTTTCTTT
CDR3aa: CASSSTGEAFF

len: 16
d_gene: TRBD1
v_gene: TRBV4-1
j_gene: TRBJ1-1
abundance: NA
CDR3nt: TGCGCCAGCAGCCAAGATGGGACAGGTTCGGGGGCTGAAGCTTTCTTT
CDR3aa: CASSQDGTGSGAEAFF

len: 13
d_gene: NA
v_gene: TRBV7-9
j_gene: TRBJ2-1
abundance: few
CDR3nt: TGTGCCAGCAGCTTAGAACTATACAATGAGCAGTTCTTC
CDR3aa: CASSLELYNEQFF

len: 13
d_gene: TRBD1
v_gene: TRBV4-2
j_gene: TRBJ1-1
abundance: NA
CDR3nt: TGTGCCAGCAGCCCAGGGACAGGCACTGAAGCTTTCTTT
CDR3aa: CASSPGTGTEAFF

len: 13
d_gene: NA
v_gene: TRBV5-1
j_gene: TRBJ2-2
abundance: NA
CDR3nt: TGCGCCAGCAGCAAGGGCAGGGACGGGGAGCTGTTTTTT
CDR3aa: CASSKGRDGELFF

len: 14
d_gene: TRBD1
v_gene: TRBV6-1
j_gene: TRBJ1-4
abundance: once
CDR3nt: TGTGCCAGCACTCCTTACGGGACAGATGAAAAACTGTTTTTT
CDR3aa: CASTPYGTDEKLFF

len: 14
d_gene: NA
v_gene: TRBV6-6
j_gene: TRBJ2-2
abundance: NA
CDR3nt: TGTGCCAGCAGGCCGGTTAGCCGGAACGGGGAGCTGTTTTTT
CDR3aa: CASRPVSRNGELFF

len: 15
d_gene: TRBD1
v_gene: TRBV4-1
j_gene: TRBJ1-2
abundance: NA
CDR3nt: TGCGCCAGCAGCCAAGTGGACAGGGGGAGGTATGGCTACACCTTC
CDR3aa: CASSQVDRGRYGYTF

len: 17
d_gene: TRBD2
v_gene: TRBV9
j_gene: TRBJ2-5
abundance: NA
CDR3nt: TGTGCCAGCAGCGGATCAAGACTAGCGGGAGGTAGAGAGACCCAGTACTTC
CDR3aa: CASSGSRLAGGRETQYF

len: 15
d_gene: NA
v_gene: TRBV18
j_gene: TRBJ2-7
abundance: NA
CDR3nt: TGTGCCAGCTCACCACCGGTAGGGGCCCTTGGCGAGCAGTACTTC
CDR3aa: CASSPPVGALGEQYF

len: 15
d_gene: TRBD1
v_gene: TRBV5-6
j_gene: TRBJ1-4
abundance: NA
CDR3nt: TGTGCCAGCAGCCTTTACGGGACAGAAAATGAAAAACTGTTTTTT
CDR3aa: CASSLYGTENEKLFF

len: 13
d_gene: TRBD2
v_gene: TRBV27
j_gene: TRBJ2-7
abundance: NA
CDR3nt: TGTGCCAGCAAGTTGGGACTAGCAGGCGAGCAGTACTTC
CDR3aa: CASKLGLAGEQYF

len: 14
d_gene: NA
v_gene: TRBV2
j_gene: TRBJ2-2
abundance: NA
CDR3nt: TGTGCCAGCAGTGATCAGGAGAACACCGGGGAGCTGTTTTTT
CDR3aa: CASSDQENTGELFF

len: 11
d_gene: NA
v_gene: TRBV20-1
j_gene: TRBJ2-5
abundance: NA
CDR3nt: TGCAGTGGTGGGCAGAAAGAGACCCAGTACTTC
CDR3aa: CSGGQKETQYF

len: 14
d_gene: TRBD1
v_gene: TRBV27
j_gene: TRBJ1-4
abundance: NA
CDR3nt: TGTGCCAGCAGTCCCCGGGACAGGGCGGGAAAACTGTTTTTT
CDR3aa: CASSPRDRAGKLFF

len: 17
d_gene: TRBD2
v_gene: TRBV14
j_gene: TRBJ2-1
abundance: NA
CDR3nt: TGTGCCAGCAGCCAAAGCGATAGCGGGAGTTTCTACAATGAGCAGTTCTTC
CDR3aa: CASSQSDSGSFYNEQFF

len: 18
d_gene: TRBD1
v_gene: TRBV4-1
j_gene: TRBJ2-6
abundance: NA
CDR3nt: TGCGCCAGCAGCTTTCTTGGGACAGGGGTACCCGGGGCCAACGTCCTGACTTTC
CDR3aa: CASSFLGTGVPGANVLTF